The clone carrying this TCR beta chain was counted only a few times. These data come from a study of T-cell reconstitution after alpha-beta-depleted transplantation in children. The CDR3 spans 14 residues. CDR1 and CDR2 (germline): MNHNS, SASEGT. V lost 2 bases and J lost 14; bases outside the gene matches: 11. Unique molecular identifiers featured in how the TCRbeta library was prepared. TCRdb ran MiXCR on the PCR reads and lists one entry per CDR3 protein. The sample carries a few hundred thousand distinct CDR3 sequences, around 20% recorded once. Specimen: PBMCs from the stem cell graft donor, collected from the stem cell graft. The chain joins TRBV6-1 to TRBJ2-1, with TRBD2 identical over 8 bases. The TCR originated in a human donor who donated a stem cell graft to a child with acute myeloid leukemia. The CDR3 DNA reads TGTGCCAGCAGTGAAAGGCTACGGGGGACTAGGGAGTTCTTC. It specifies CASSERLRGTREFF.